Below, one TCR beta chain is given with its context. The data were taken from a study of shared clonotypes between healthy human individuals. Study summary: For every donor, three CD4 naive, three CD4 memory, two CD8 naive and one CD8 memory plates were used.

CDR1 is SGHVS, CDR2 FQNEAQ, per germline. V lost 2 bases and J 4 bases, leaving 12 bases between the germline ends. CDR3 length equals 15 residues. To make CD8 memory, CD45RO+ cells were put together with CCR7-negative CD45RA+ TemRA cells. Produced via immunoSEQ multiplex PCR; TCRdb's table is partial and in-frame only. Of some 100,000 clones listed, 68% are singletons. The J gene is TRBJ1-5, the V gene TRBV7-8; D not resolved. The clonotype was recovered from a woman between 25 and 40 years old in good health. The sample comprised memory CD8+ T cells sorted from blood. Indicated subset: CD45RO+ cells pooled with CCR7-negative TemRA cells. CDR3 sequence: CASSLNPRYNQPQHF. CDR3 coding DNA: TGTGCCAGCAGCTTAAATCCCCGGTATAATCAGCCCCAGCATTTT.